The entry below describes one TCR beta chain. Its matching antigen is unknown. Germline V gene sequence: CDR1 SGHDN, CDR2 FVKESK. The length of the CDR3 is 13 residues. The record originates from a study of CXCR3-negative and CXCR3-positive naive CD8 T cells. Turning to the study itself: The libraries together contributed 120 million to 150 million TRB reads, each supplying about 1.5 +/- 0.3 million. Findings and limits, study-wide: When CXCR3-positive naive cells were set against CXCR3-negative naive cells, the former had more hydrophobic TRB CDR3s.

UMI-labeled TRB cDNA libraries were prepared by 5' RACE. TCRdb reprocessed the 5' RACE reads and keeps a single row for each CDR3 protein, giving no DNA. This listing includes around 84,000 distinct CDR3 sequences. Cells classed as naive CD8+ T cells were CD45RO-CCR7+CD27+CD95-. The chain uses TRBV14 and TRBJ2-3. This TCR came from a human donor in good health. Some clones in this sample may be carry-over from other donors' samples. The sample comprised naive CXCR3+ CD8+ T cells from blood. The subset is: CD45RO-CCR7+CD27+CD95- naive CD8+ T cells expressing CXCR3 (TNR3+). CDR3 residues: CASSQVQTDTQYF.